The TCR beta chain described here comes from a study of blood T cell repertoires in COVID-19. On the study more broadly: The United States, Italy and Spain were the sources of the acute and convalescent COVID-19 samples. Sample material is recorded as cDNA or gDNA derived from T cells, B-cell-depleted T cells, or PBMCs.

In the original workflow: For nucleated cells, counts were estimated from reference gene primer amplification. The method was immunoSEQ multiplex PCR; TCRdb's version includes in-frame clones alone and lacks a portion of them. V, J and clone size reflect that table, while D and trimming were determined from the DNA. The sample has about 240,000 clones, 85% to 90% seen once; the top ten hold roughly 6.3%. The sequencing sample was made of peripheral blood. This clonotype was obtained from a man aged 60-69 years with acute or convalescent COVID-19.

In DNA, the CDR3 is TGTGCCAGCTCGACCCAAGCGGGGAATCAGCCCCAGCATTTT. Amino acid sequence: CASSTQAGNQPQHF. The V and J genes are TRBV19 and TRBJ1-5; D remains unclear. CDR3 length equals 14 residues. V lost 9 bases and J 4 bases, leaving 16 bases between the germline ends. In germline, CDR1 is LNHDA, CDR2 SQIVND (reference sequence).